These 17 T cell receptor beta chains share one sample of origin, sequenced in a study of regulatory T cells in long-lasting Graves disease. Libraries of TCR beta came from iRepertoire HTBI primers plus Arm-PCR of CDR3 regions. TCRdb ran MiXCR on the multiplex PCR reads and lists one entry per CDR3 protein. This table has hundreds of thousands of distinct CDR3 sequences, around an eighth appearing once. Documented time point: newly diagnosed GD, antithyroid drugs for less than 3 months. TCR sequences were obtained from RNA taken from PBMCs. This sample also belongs to another study, concerning T cells in Graves' hyperthyroidism and ophthalmopathy.

Sequences were derived from peripheral blood mononuclear cells (PBMCs), sampled at new diagnosis, from a patient treated with antithyroid drugs. The receptors stem from a man under 40 with Graves disease.

The chain carries TRBV4-1 and TRBJ2-7, with TRBD2 matching over 10 bases. The CDR3 is 14 residues long. Germline V lookup: CDR1 MGHRA, CDR2 YSYEKL. Trimming removed 6 bases from V and 13 bases from J; junction bases left unmatched: 15. The CDR3, as DNA: TGCGCCAGCAGGCAACTAGCGGGAAGTGTAGAGGGTTACTTC. Protein sequence: CASRQLAGSVEGYF.

Worth noting for this clonotype: It may be a read error: a sequence one base away is much more abundant. The rearrangement uses TRBV12-3 or TRBV12-4 and TRBJ1-1; D may be TRBD1 (5 bases). The CDR3 spans 12 residues. The V end lost 1 base, the J end lost 7 bases, and 7 bases lay between the germline ends. The CDR3 reads CASSLEGYEAFF. In nucleotides, the CDR3 is TGTGCCAGCAGTTTAGAGGGGTATGAAGCTTTCTTT.

This clonotype was detected only a few times. The rearrangement joins TRBV2 to TRBJ1-2, with D possibly TRBD1 on 5 matching bases. V was clipped by 2 bases and J by 0 bases, with 10 bases between them. The CDR3 totals 15 residues. Germline-derived CDR1 and CDR2 are SNHLY and FYNNEI. CDR3 sequence: CASSEWGTTNYGYTF. As DNA, the CDR3 is TGTGCCAGCAGTGAATGGGGGACGACTAACTATGGCTACACCTTC.

This clonotype has a count of ten or more. The chain has TRBV2 and TRBJ2-4; the match to TRBD2 covers 11 bases. Germline CDR1 SNHLY, CDR2 FYNNEI. CDR3 length equals 15 residues. Trimming took 5 bases from V and 7 from J; bases not matched to a gene: 7. CDR3 residues: CASSLTSGVGNIQYF. CDR3 DNA: TGTGCCAGCAGTCTGACTAGCGGGGTGGGGAACATTCAGTACTTC.

The chain joins TRBV5-1 to TRBJ2-2; tentative D call: TRBD2 (5 bases). V was clipped by 4 bases and J by 4 bases, with 14 bases between them. The CDR3 loop spans 15 amino acids. CDR1 and CDR2 from the germline V gene are SGHRS and YFSETQ. Here the CDR3 reads CASSPRSDRTGELFF. The CDR3 DNA reads TGCGCCAGCAGCCCTCGTAGCGACCGCACCGGGGAGCTGTTTTTT.

In its sample, this clonotype was seen a few times. The gene calls are TRBV9 and TRBJ1-2, with TRBD1 identical over 9 bases. The V and J ends lost 0 bases and 3 bases, in that order; junction bases with no gene match: 6. The CDR3 has 16 amino acids. Looked up from germline, CDR1 is SGDLS and CDR2 is YYNGEE. CDR3 sequence reads: CASSVEGTGMDYGYTF. CDR3 nucleotides: TGTGCCAGCAGCGTAGAGGGGACAGGGATGGACTATGGCTACACCTTC.

This clonotype was detected many times. This chain connects TRBV11-2 to TRBJ2-1; D ambiguous. Germline CDR1 and CDR2: SGHAT and FQNNGV. There are 15 residues in the CDR3. The V end lost 0 bases, the J end lost 4 bases, and 10 bases lay between the germline ends. Here the CDR3 DNA reads TGTGCCAGCAGCTTAGAGGTCGACCGTTACAATGAGCAGTTCTTC. This codes for CASSLEVDRYNEQFF.

Ten or more counts support this clonotype. The chain employs TRBV11-2 and TRBJ1-4; a weak D match, TRBD1 (6 bases). The germline V gene encodes CDR1 SGHAT and CDR2 FQNNGV. V lost 2 bases and J lost 5, with 12 bases in between. The CDR3 runs 15 residues. CDR3 sequence (DNA): TGTGCCAGCAGCTTACTGGGGGGCCCGAATGAAAAACTGTTTTTT. Its protein product is CASSLLGGPNEKLFF.

This clonotype occurred many times. The rearrangement uses TRBV11-2 and TRBJ2-4; a possible D gene is TRBD2 (5 bases). Looked up from germline, CDR1 is SGHAT and CDR2 is FQNNGV. Trimming shortened V by 5 bases and J by 3 bases, and 17 bases separated the two germline ends. The CDR3 extends over 16 amino acids. The CDR3: CASSAGLTGVKNIQYF. In nucleotides, the CDR3 is TGTGCCAGCAGCGCCGGACTCACTGGGGTCAAAAACATTCAGTACTTC.

This clonotype was seen repeatedly, ten times or more. The CDR3 here is CSVEGGAGVTDTQYF. CDR3 nucleotide sequence: TGCAGCGTTGAAGGGGGAGCCGGGGTAACAGATACGCAGTATTTT. The V gene is TRBV29-1, the J gene TRBJ2-3; D is possibly TRBD2 (5 bases). V was trimmed by 1 base and J by 3 bases, leaving 14 bases between them. The germline V gene encodes CDR1 SQVTM and CDR2 ANQGSEA. The CDR3 runs 15 residues.

The chain employs TRBV4-1 and TRBJ2-2, with D possibly called TRBD1 or TRBD2 (5 bases each). In germline, CDR1 is MGHRA, CDR2 YSYEKL. The CDR3 contains 15 residues. V lost 4 bases, J lost 2 bases, and 11 bases lay in between. The DNA of the CDR3 is TGCGCCAGCAGCCGGGGGACGGGAAACACCGGGGAGCTGTTTTTT. Protein product: CASSRGTGNTGELFF.

This clonotype occurred many times. The chain combines TRBV27 with TRBJ2-3; 10 nucleotides line up with TRBD2. Germline values: CDR1 MNHEY, CDR2 SMNVEV (reference sequence). There are 16 residues in the CDR3. Trimming took 6 bases from V and 1 from J; bases not matched to a gene: 7. DNA for the CDR3: TGTGCCAGCAGCTTGGGACTAGCGCTGGGCACAGATACGCAGTATTTT. This gives the protein CASSLGLALGTDTQYF.

This clonotype was counted at least ten times. The genes are TRBV24-1 and TRBJ2-5; tentatively, D is TRBD1 (6 bases). This CDR3 spans 14 amino acids. The ends were cut back, 2 bases at V and 5 bases at J, with 11 bases in the middle. CDR1 and CDR2 from the germline V gene are KGHDR and SFDVKD. DNA of the CDR3: TGTGCCACCAGTGATTACCAGGGGCAGGAGACCCAGTACTTC. Protein: CATSDYQGQETQYF.

This clonotype appeared many times. The chain recombines TRBV27 with TRBJ1-2, with D perhaps matching TRBD1 (6 bases). CDR1 MNHEY and CDR2 SMNVEV come from the germline V gene (reference sequence). The CDR3 is 14 residues long. Trimming took off 10 bases at V and 3 bases at J, with 18 bases between the two ends. CDR3 in amino acids: CATNPGALYYGYTF. As DNA, the CDR3 is TGTGCCACCAATCCAGGGGCTCTATACTATGGCTACACCTTC.

In DNA form, the CDR3 reads TGCAGCGTCACAGCGCACCGGACAGGGAGGAATTCACCCCTCCACTTT. It encodes CSVTAHRTGRNSPLHF. V gene TRBV29-1 combines with J gene TRBJ1-6; 8 bases line up with TRBD1. This CDR3 region has 16 residues. With 6 bases clipped from V and 7 bases from J, the junction kept 14 bases outside the gene matches. CDR1 and CDR2 (germline): SQVTM, ANQGSEA.

In this sample, this clonotype turned up many times. The CDR3 loop is CASKGRRGQTDTQYF. The CDR3 nucleotides read TGTGCCAGCAAAGGCCGTAGAGGTCAAACAGATACGCAGTATTTT. J is TRBJ2-3 and V is TRBV2; D is unclear. The CDR3 totals 15 residues. Germline CDR1 SNHLY, CDR2 FYNNEI. V lost 7 bases to trimming and J lost 3 bases, with 17 bases between them.

This clonotype occurred many times. The V gene is TRBV7-8, the J gene TRBJ2-3; 11 nucleotides match TRBD2. V lost 5 bases, J lost 7 bases, and 8 bases stayed unmatched. In germline, CDR1 is SGHVS, CDR2 FQNEAQ. This CDR3 contains 15 residues. Here the CDR3 reads CASSESGLAVYTQYF. CDR3 coding DNA: TGTGCCAGCAGCGAATCGGGACTAGCGGTTTATACGCAGTATTTT.